One TCR beta chain is described in this entry. The antigen is undetermined. These data come from a study of cytomegalovirus exposure and HLA in healthy donors. Trimming cost V 0 bases and J 0 bases, with 9 bases left between them. The CDR3 runs to 15 residues. The germline V gene encodes CDR1 SGHRS and CDR2 YFSETQ. Use of 60 Vbeta and 13 Jbeta primers characterized the PCR. Clones were sequenced by immunoSEQ multiplex PCR, and TCRdb holds only the in-frame ones, with some missing. Of some 200,000 clones listed, 70% are singletons. Regarding donors, all were healthy bone marrow donors. General observations from the study: TCR beta chains numbering 150 to 200 were designated cytomegalovirus-associated. Earlier findings revealed that most TCR beta V segments proved productive either about 87% or about 30% of the time.

The sequence came from a middle-aged man in good health and CMV-seropositive. Sequenced input: PBMCs. The chain is built from TRBV5-1 and TRBJ1-1; D is ambiguous. The CDR3 loop reads CASSLALEMNTEAFF. In DNA form, the CDR3 reads TGCGCCAGCAGCTTGGCTCTGGAGATGAACACTGAAGCTTTCTTT.